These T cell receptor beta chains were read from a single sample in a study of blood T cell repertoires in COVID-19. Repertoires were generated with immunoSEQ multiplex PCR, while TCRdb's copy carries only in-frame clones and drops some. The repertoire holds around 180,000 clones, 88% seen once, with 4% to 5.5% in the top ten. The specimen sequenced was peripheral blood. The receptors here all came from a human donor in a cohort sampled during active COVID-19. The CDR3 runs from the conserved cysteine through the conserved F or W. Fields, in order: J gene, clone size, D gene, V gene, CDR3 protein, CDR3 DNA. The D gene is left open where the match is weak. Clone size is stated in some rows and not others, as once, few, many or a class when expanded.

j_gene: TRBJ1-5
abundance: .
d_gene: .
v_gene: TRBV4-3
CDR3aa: CASSQATGGKGAYSNQPQHF
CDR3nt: TGCGCCAGCAGCCAAGCCACCGGGGGAAAGGGTGCCTATAGCAATCAGCCCCAGCATTTT

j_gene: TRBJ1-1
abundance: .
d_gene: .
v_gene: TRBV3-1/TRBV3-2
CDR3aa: CASSQEALNTEAFF
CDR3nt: TGTGCCAGCAGCCAAGAAGCCCTGAACACTGAAGCTTTCTTT

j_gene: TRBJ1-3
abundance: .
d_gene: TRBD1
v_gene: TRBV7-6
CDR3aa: CASSLVSAGGSGNTIYF
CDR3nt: TGTGCCAGCAGCTTAGTTTCGGCAGGGGGCTCTGGAAACACCATATATTTT

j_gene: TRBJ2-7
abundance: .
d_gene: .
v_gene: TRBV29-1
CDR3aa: CSVLRDGSYEQYF
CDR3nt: TGCAGCGTGCTAAGGGACGGGAGCTACGAGCAGTACTTC

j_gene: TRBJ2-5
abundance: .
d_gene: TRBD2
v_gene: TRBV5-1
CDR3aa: CASSLTPSGAVGEETQYF
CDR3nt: TGCGCCAGCAGCTTGACCCCTAGCGGGGCAGTCGGAGAAGAGACCCAGTACTTC

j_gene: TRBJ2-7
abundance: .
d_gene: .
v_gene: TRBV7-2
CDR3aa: CASSLDATAYEQYF
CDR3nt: TGTGCCAGCAGCTTAGATGCGACAGCCTACGAGCAGTACTTC

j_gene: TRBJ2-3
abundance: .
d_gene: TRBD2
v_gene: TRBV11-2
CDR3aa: CASSLREGGTDTQYF
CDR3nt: TGTGCCAGCAGCTTAAGGGAGGGAGGCACAGATACGCAGTATTTT

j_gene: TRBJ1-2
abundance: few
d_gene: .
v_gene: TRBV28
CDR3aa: CASSRANYGYTF
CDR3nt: TGTGCCAGCAGTAGAGCTAACTATGGCTACACCTTC

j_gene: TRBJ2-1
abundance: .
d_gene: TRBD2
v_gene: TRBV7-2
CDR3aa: CASSPNSGGLGYNEQFF
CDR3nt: TGTGCCAGCAGCCCGAATAGCGGGGGCCTCGGCTACAATGAGCAGTTCTTC

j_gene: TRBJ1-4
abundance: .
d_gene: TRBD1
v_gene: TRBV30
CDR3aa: CAWSGDRGNEKLFF
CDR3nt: TGTGCCTGGAGTGGGGACAGGGGGAATGAAAAACTGTTTTTT

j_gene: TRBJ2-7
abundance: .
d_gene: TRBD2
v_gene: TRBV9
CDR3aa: CASSSGLADYEQYF
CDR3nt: TGTGCCAGCAGCTCCGGACTAGCGGACTACGAGCAGTACTTC

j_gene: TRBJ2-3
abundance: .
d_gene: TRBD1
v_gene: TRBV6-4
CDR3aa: CASSDDRGDTQYF
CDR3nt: TGTGCCAGCAGTGATGACAGGGGAGATACGCAGTATTTT

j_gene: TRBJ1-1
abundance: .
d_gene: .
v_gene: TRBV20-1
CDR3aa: CSARATRAFF
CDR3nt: TGCAGTGCTAGGGCTACTAGGGCTTTCTTT

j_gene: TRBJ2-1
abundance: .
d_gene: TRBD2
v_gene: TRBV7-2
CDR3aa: CASSLGTSGRIDEQFF
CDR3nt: TGTGCCAGCAGCTTAGGGACTAGCGGGAGGATCGATGAGCAGTTCTTC

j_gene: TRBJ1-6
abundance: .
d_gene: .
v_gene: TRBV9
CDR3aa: CASSVAEASSYNSPLHF
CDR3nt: TGTGCCAGCAGCGTAGCGGAGGCGAGCTCCTATAATTCACCCCTCCACTTT

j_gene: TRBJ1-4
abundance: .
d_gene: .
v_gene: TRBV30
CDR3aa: CAWSVQGREKLFF
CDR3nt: TGTGCCTGGAGTGTACAGGGTCGAGAAAAACTGTTTTTT

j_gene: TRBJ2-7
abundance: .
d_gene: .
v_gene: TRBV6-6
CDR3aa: CASSRGLYEQYF
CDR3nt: TGTGCCAGCAGCCGGGGACTCTACGAGCAGTACTTC

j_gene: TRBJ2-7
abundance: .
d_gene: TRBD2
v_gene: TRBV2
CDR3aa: CASSPFEGLAGSYEQYF
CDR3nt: TGTGCCAGCAGTCCGTTTGAGGGACTAGCGGGATCCTACGAGCAGTACTTC

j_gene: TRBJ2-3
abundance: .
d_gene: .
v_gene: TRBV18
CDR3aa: CASSVNTDTQYF
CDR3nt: TGTGCCAGCTCAGTTAACACAGATACGCAGTATTTT

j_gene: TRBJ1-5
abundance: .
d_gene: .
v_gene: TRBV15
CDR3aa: CATSRDLGATQPQHF
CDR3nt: TGTGCCACCAGCAGAGATCTGGGGGCAACTCAGCCCCAGCATTTT

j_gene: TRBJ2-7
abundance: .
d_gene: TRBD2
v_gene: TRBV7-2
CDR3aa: CASSLAGRGGPREQYF
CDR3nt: TGTGCCAGCAGCTTAGCAGGACGGGGGGGGCCGAGGGAGCAGTACTTC

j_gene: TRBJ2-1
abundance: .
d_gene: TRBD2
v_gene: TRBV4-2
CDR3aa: CASSRNSYLGTSGRRSSYNEQFF
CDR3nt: TGTGCCAGCAGCCGGAACAGTTACCTCGGGACTAGCGGGAGGAGGAGCTCCTACAATGAGCAGTTCTTC

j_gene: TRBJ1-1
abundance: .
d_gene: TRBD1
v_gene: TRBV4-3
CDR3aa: CASSQEDRGPEAFF
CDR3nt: TGCGCCAGCAGCCAGGAGGACAGGGGGCCTGAAGCTTTCTTT

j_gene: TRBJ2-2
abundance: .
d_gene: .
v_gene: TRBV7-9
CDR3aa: CASSPPLGDPTGELFF
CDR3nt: TGTGCCAGCAGCCCCCCCCTAGGGGATCCCACCGGGGAGCTGTTTTTT

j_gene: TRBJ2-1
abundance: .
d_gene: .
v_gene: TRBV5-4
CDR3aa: CASSLDWANNEQFF
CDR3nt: TGTGCCAGCAGCTTGGATTGGGCTAACAATGAGCAGTTCTTC

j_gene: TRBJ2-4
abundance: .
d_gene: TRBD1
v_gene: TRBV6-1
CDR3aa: CASSEGGTGADIQYF
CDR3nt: TGTGCCAGCAGTGAAGGTGGGACAGGAGCGGACATTCAGTACTTC

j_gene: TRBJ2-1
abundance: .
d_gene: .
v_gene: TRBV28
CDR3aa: CASSPGGNPRNNEQFF
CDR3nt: TGTGCCAGCAGTCCCGGGGGAAATCCGCGGAACAATGAGCAGTTCTTC

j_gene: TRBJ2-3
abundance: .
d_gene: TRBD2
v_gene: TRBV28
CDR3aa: CASSPSGRGGTDTQYF
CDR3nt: TGTGCCAGCAGCCCTAGCGGGAGGGGTGGCACAGATACGCAGTATTTT

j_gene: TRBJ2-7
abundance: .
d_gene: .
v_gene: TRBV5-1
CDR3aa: CASSLAAAGYEQYF
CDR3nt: TGCGCCAGCAGCTTGGCGGCAGCAGGATACGAGCAGTACTTC